These 20 T cell receptor beta chains were all obtained from the same sample, sequenced in a study of T cell responses to AZD1222 COVID-19 vaccine. TCRdb's table, derived via immunoSEQ multiplex PCR, lists solely in-frame clones and lacks some. The sample has about 140,000 clones; about 90% are singletons. This specimen consisted of peripheral blood, obtained 28 days after the second AZD1222 dose. Receptors originate from an adult who received the AZD1222 COVID-19 vaccine.

This clone showed up just once. The chain uses TRBV29-1 and TRBJ1-1; perhaps TRBD1 as D (5 bases). Per the germline V gene, CDR1 is SQVTM and CDR2 is ANQGSEA. The V gene lost 6 bases and the J gene lost 1 base, with 9 bases spanning the gap. The CDR3 is 12 amino acids. The CDR3 is CSVGGGNTEAFF. In DNA form, the CDR3 reads TGCAGCGTGGGCGGGGGGAACACTGAAGCTTTCTTT.

The chain recombines TRBV28 with TRBJ2-2, with D perhaps matching TRBD1 (6 bases). CDR3 size: 14 residues. Trimming cost V 5 bases and J 5 bases, with 12 bases left between them. In germline, CDR1 is MDHEN, CDR2 SYDVKM. Written as DNA, the CDR3 is TGTGCCAGCAGTCACGGGACACTAACCGGGGAGCTGTTTTTT. Amino acids: CASSHGTLTGELFF.

The chain links TRBV3-1 (or the pseudogene TRBV3-2) to TRBJ2-2; 9 bases are a match to TRBD2. The CDR3 has 17 residues. Germline V gives CDR1 LGHDT, CDR2 YNNKEL (reference sequence). The V gene end was trimmed by 0 bases and the J gene end by 7 bases; junction bases not matched to a gene: 9. The CDR3 bases are TGTGCCAGCAGCCAAGAAATGCTGCGGGGGGGTTTCGGGGAGCTGTTTTTT. Its translation: CASSQEMLRGGFGELFF.

The chain employs TRBV4-2 and TRBJ1-3, with a tentative D call TRBD1 (6 bases). Germline CDR1 is LGHNA and CDR2 is YNFKEQ. Trimming took 1 base from V and 0 from J, leaving 10 bases between them. The CDR3 runs 16 residues. The CDR3 sequence: CASSQGQVDSGNTIYF. The DNA for the CDR3 is TGTGCCAGCAGCCAAGGACAGGTAGACTCTGGAAACACCATATATTTT.

The V call is TRBV11-2, the J call TRBJ1-1; 9 positions agree with TRBD1. The CDR3 length is 16 residues. Per germline, CDR1 SGHAT and CDR2 FQNNGV. Losses at the gene ends were 4 bases for V and 5 bases for J; bases not matched to a gene: 11. CDR3 in DNA: TGTGCCAGCAGCTCCTCCGGGACAGGGAGGGAGACTGAAGCTTTCTTT. It encodes CASSSSGTGRETEAFF. Variable domain in full (rest from reference TRBV11-2 and TRBJ1-1): EAGVAQSPRYKIIEKRQSVAFWCNPISGHATLYWYQQILGQGPKLLIQFQNNGVVDDSQLPKDRFSAERLKGVDSTLKIQPAKLEDSAVYLCASSSSGTGRETEAFFGQGTRLTVV.

The CDR3: CASSPGSREFTEAFF. The CDR3 bases are TGTGCCAGCAGTCCTGGGTCCCGGGAGTTCACTGAAGCTTTCTTT. The chain recombines TRBV28 with TRBJ1-1; D gene ambiguous. Trimming cost V 5 bases and J 4 bases, with 17 bases left between them. The CDR3 covers 15 residues. Looked up from germline, CDR1 is MDHEN and CDR2 is SYDVKM. Complete variable domain (other parts from reference TRBV28 and TRBJ1-1): DVKVTQSSRYLVKRTGEKVFLECVQDMDHENMFWYRQDPGLGLRLIYFSYDVKMKEKGDIPEGYSVSREKKERFSLILESASTNQTSMYLCASSPGSREFTEAFFGQGTRLTVV.

The V gene is TRBV3-1 (or the pseudogene TRBV3-2), the J gene TRBJ1-6; no reliable D call. CDR3 length equals 14 residues. Germline V gene lookup returns CDR1 LGHDT and CDR2 YNNKEL (reference sequence). V lost 4 bases to trimming and J lost 7 bases, with 11 bases between them. CDR3 coding DNA: TGTGCCAGCAGCCCAACGACGGGGAATTCACCCCTCCACTTT. Amino acids: CASSPTTGNSPLHF.

This chain links TRBV5-1 with TRBJ1-1; D unclear. V lost 0 bases and J 3 bases, leaving 12 bases between the germline ends. Germline V lookup: CDR1 SGHRS, CDR2 YFSETQ. The CDR3 extends over 15 amino acids. CDR3 sequence reads: CASSLDSSTYTEAFF. CDR3 DNA sequence: TGCGCCAGCAGCTTGGATAGCAGCACCTACACTGAAGCTTTCTTT.

This clone was seen a handful of times. The chain employs TRBV2 and TRBJ1-4, with no clear D. This CDR3 contains 14 residues. V lost 7 bases, J lost 5 bases, and 14 bases lay in between. The germline V gene encodes CDR1 SNHLY and CDR2 FYNNEI. The CDR3 DNA reads TGTGCCAGCAAGGCAGGTGGGGAGAATGAAAAACTGTTTTTT. It encodes CASKAGGENEKLFF.

The chain joins TRBV30 to TRBJ2-7; TRBD1 agrees at 8 bases. V dropped 1 base and J dropped 4; count of bases not matched to a gene: 3. Germline assignment: CDR1 GTSNPN and CDR2 SVGIG (reference sequence). The CDR3 extends over 13 amino acids. The CDR3 loop reads CAWSGTGWYEQYF. The CDR3 bases are TGTGCCTGGAGTGGGACAGGGTGGTACGAGCAGTACTTC.

The chain combines TRBV12-3 or TRBV12-4 with TRBJ2-5, with 8 positions matching TRBD1. This CDR3 spans 12 amino acids. Trimming at V came to 7 bases and at J to 7 bases, leaving 5 bases not matched to a gene. The CDR3 spells CASNAGGGTQYF. CDR3 bases: TGTGCCAGCAACGCAGGGGGCGGGACCCAGTACTTC.

This rearrangement joins TRBV29-1 to TRBJ1-2, with TRBD1 matching 10 bases. Germline CDR1 is SQVTM and CDR2 is ANQGSEA. The CDR3 is 15 residues long. Germline trimming cut 4 bases from V and 6 bases from J; bases unmatched to any gene: 11. The CDR3 loop is CSVVIIDRGLDGYTF. Here the CDR3 DNA reads TGCAGCGTTGTGATTATAGACAGGGGGCTGGATGGCTACACCTTC.

This rearrangement joins TRBV6-4 to TRBJ1-3; 9 positions match TRBD1. The V segment lost 6 bases and the J segment 2 bases; nucleotides outside the gene matches: 5. The CDR3 consists of 15 residues. CDR1 and CDR2 from the germline V gene are MRHNA and SNTAGT. As DNA, the CDR3 is TGTGCCAGCAGCCTACAGGGGGCCCCTGGAAACACCATATATTTT. Protein: CASSLQGAPGNTIYF.

The genes are TRBV12-3 or TRBV12-4 and TRBJ1-2, with TRBD1 as a possible D gene (5 bases). Trimming removed 7 bases at V and 9 bases at J, with 15 bases between. The CDR3 has 12 amino acids. The CDR3 here is CASTTTGGSYTF. The CDR3 DNA reads TGTGCCAGCACCACCACTGGGGGTAGCTACACCTTC.

This clone has more than one count but fewer than ten. The chain has TRBV2 and TRBJ2-7; D might be TRBD2 (5 bases). CDR1 SNHLY and CDR2 FYNNEI come from the germline V gene. Between the trimmed V and J ends, which lost 4 bases and 3 bases, there was a span of 16 bases. The CDR3 is 15 residues long. The CDR3 spells CASSGTGKIIYEQYF. The CDR3 DNA is TGTGCCAGCAGTGGGACCGGGAAAATAATCTACGAGCAGTACTTC.

The chain combines TRBV19 with TRBJ2-7; D is undetermined. Germline CDR1 reads LNHDA; CDR2 reads SQIVND (reference sequence). The CDR3 extends over 14 amino acids. The ends were cut back, 7 bases at V and 2 bases at J, with 15 bases in the middle. CDR3 DNA sequence: TGTGCCAGTAAGGTAACCCAGTCCGCCTACGAGCAGTACTTC. It yields the protein CASKVTQSAYEQYF. The whole variable domain, filled in from reference TRBV19 and TRBJ2-7, reads DGGITQSPKYLFRKEGQNVTLSCEQNLNHDAMYWYRQDPGQGLRLIYYSQIVNDFQKGDIAEGYSVSREKKESFPLTVTSAQKNPTAFYLCASKVTQSAYEQYFGPGTRLTVT.

The rearrangement joins TRBV19 to TRBJ2-2; 8 bases match TRBD1. CDR1 is LNHDA and CDR2 is SQIVND in the germline V gene (reference sequence). Unmatched junction bases numbered 7, after V lost 6 bases and J lost 4 bases. This CDR3 has 15 residues. The CDR3 coding sequence is TGTGCCAGTAGGACCGGGACAGGCCTCACCGGGGAGCTGTTTTTT. Protein product: CASRTGTGLTGELFF.

The chain uses TRBV11-1 and TRBJ2-7, with no clear D. The germline V and J ends were trimmed by 5 bases and 7 bases, with 21 bases remaining between them. The CDR3 consists of 15 residues. Germline values: CDR1 SGHAT, CDR2 FQDESV (reference sequence). The CDR3: CASSQPGERLREQYF. CDR3 in DNA: TGTGCCAGCAGCCAGCCCGGCGAAAGGCTAAGGGAGCAGTACTTC. Filled out from reference TRBV11-1 and TRBJ2-7, the complete variable domain reads EAEVAQSPRYKITEKSQAVAFWCDPISGHATLYWYRQILGQGPELLVQFQDESVVDDSQLPKDRFSAERLKGVDSTLKIQPAELGDSAMYLCASSQPGERLREQYFGPGTRLTVT.

The chain is built from TRBV6-1 and TRBJ2-7; D remains unclear. Trimming took 2 bases from V and 4 from J, leaving 15 bases between them. The CDR3 extends over 15 amino acids. CDR1 is MNHNS and CDR2 is SASEGT in the germline V gene. The CDR3 reads CASSERGVFGYEQYF. CDR3 sequence (DNA): TGTGCCAGCAGTGAACGAGGTGTGTTCGGATACGAGCAGTACTTC.

The chain links TRBV28 to TRBJ2-2; D is unresolved. The length of the CDR3 is 12 residues. The V gene's germline CDR1 is MDHEN and CDR2 SYDVKM. V lost 6 bases and J lost 13, with 15 bases in between. This chain's CDR3 is CASSPPLVGLFF. The CDR3 coding sequence is TGTGCCAGCAGCCCTCCGCTAGTGGGGCTGTTTTTT.